In this sample, the clone carrying this T cell receptor (beta chain) turned up a few times. These data come from a study of patients and donors after allogeneic stem cell transplantation. CDR1 and CDR2 from the germline V gene are SNHLY and FYNNEI. V lost 6 bases, J lost 2 bases, and 8 bases lay in between. This CDR3 comprises 13 residues. A single record per CDR3 protein comes from TCRdb applying MiXCR to the RT-PCR reads. The data contain over 10,000 distinct CDR3 sequences, approximately 25% of them singletons. The sequence was collected from a human donor who was either an allogeneic HSCT recipient or a stem cell or donor lymphocyte infusion donor (not recorded which). It is not recorded whose cells these are; they may come from a transplant donor. The sequenced sample consisted of blood, either unsorted or a sorted T cell fraction (not recorded which). The chain combines TRBV2 with TRBJ1-5; tentative D call: TRBD1 (5 bases). CDR3: CASRRDGNQPQHF. In DNA form, the CDR3 reads TGTGCCAGCAGGCGGGACGGCAATCAGCCCCAGCATTTT.